This T cell receptor (beta chain) comes out of a study of blood T cell repertoires in COVID-19 (TCRdb year 2020). Concerning the study at large: Samples from collaborators originated in the United States, Italy and Spain and spanned both the acute and convalescent phases of COVID-19. A de-identified subject ID, COVID-19 status, age in years and sex were almost always included in the sample metadata. Samples came from the ongoing ImmuneRACE study (first 160 participants) plus 1,254 subjects from 6 global collaborators. Subjects who had been exposed to COVID-19, were actively infected with it, or had recovered from it provided the deeply sampled blood TCRbeta repertoires that made up the dataset. The repertoires were released in a freely available public database intended as a resource for research on the immune response to SARS-CoV-2. The prospective study material was composed of cDNA or gDNA derived from T cells, B-cell-depleted T cells, or PBMCs. Where available, HLA class I and class II types were taken from metadata supplied by the sample provider and were not determined by assay-based typing. Overall results and qualifications from the work: Clinical and demographic metadata were provided uncurated, with the amount varying by source and participant.

The germline V gene provides CDR1 SGHAT and CDR2 FQNNGV. V is clipped by 1 base and J by 5 bases, and the sequence between their germline boundaries is 7 bases long. Including cysteine and phenylalanine, the CDR3 has 13 amino acids. The kept DNA is CDR3 alone, 39 bases in frame from the first base. One collaborating source in Seattle enrolled patients while the patients were actively infected and followed the patients over time throughout the course of disease. Each collaborating institution followed its own protocols to collect whole blood in K2EDTA tubes. For TCRbeta analysis, collaborators shipped samples as frozen whole blood, isolated PBMCs, or DNA extracted from either of those sample types. TCRbeta CDR3 regions were amplified from genomic DNA using the immunoSEQ Assay, a bias-controlled multiplex PCR. In the source study's methods: The number of nucleated cells in each sample was estimated from the amplification of reference gene primers within the assay. To quantify the absolute abundance of each unique TCRbeta CDR3 rearrangement, sequence reads were collapsed and filtered. For each sample, productive Simpson clonality was calculated as the square root of Simpson's diversity index across productive rearrangements. The table comes from immuneACCESS by way of TCRdb, which keeps in-frame sequences with V and J called. Part of the clones is missing from these tables; in studies checked, under half for an unresolved V gene and the rest for unknown reasons. That table furnishes V, J and clone size, whereas the DNA furnished D and trimming. Within this sample are around 63,000 clones, with around 82% of them counted one time only. Around 15% of the sample is held by the ten biggest clonotypes.

A note on this clone: Its target antigen remains unknown. The record has no base qualities; no much larger clone is one base away.

This clonotype was sampled from a man in his fifties or sixties with COVID-19, enrolled during active disease. The sequenced material came from peripheral blood. The rearranged chain carries TRBV11-2 and TRBJ2-3, and the D gene may be TRBD2, 6 bases matching. The DNA sequence is given as TGTGCCAGCAGCTTAGCGGGAGAAGATACGCAGTATTTT. The resulting protein is CASSLAGEDTQYF.